This is a list of T cell receptor beta chains from one sample in a study of circulating and synovial CD4+ cells in juvenile arthritis. Generated by immunoSEQ multiplex PCR, the TCRdb table keeps only in-frame clones and is missing some. Among 30,000 to 40,000 clones listed, roughly 95% were seen once. The material sequenced was CD4+ T cells from blood. The receptors stem from a human donor with juvenile idiopathic arthritis. CDR3s include the opening cysteine and the closing phenylalanine or tryptophan. A D gene is named only where the DNA matches it firmly. The size entry is marked missing in some rows and otherwise reads once, few, many or a size class.

clone_size	j_call	v_call	cdr3_length	d_call	cdr3_aa	cdr3_nt
.	TRBJ2-7	TRBV6-5	16	TRBD2	CASSYQLAGGAYEQYF	TGTGCCAGCAGTTACCAACTAGCGGGAGGAGCCTACGAGCAGTACTTC
.	TRBJ2-5	TRBV30	15	TRBD1	CAWGEGGQGRETQYF	TGTGCCTGGGGCGAGGGGGGACAGGGTCGGGAGACCCAGTACTTC
once	TRBJ2-2	TRBV11-2	16	TRBD2	CASSPEAGGGTGELFF	TGTGCCAGCAGCCCCGAAGCGGGGGGGGGAACCGGGGAGCTGTTTTTT
.	TRBJ1-2	TRBV5-6	15	.	CASSGAGTPNYGYTF	TGTGCCAGCAGCGGGGCGGGGACTCCTAACTATGGCTACACCTTC
.	TRBJ1-5	TRBV18	15	.	CASSPLIARNQPQHF	TGTGCCAGCTCACCTCTGATCGCGCGCAATCAGCCCCAGCATTTT
.	TRBJ2-3	TRBV9	16	TRBD2	CASSDDQGLAADTQYF	TGTGCCAGCAGCGATGACCAAGGACTAGCAGCAGATACGCAGTATTTT
.	TRBJ2-2	TRBV12-2	18	.	CASHLVGLADVNTGELFF	TGTGCAAGTCACTTAGTCGGGCTAGCGGACGTGAACACCGGGGAGCTGTTTTTT
.	TRBJ2-1	TRBV13	15	.	CASSLRVDSYNEQFF	TGTGCCAGCAGCTTACGGGTAGACTCCTACAATGAGCAGTTCTTC
.	TRBJ2-5	TRBV6-1	15	TRBD2	CASSESGGRQETQYF	TGTGCCAGCTCTGAAAGCGGGGGCCGCCAAGAGACCCAGTACTTC
.	TRBJ1-6	TRBV6-6	14	.	CASSSGAYNSPLHF	TGTGCCAGCAGTTCCGGAGCCTATAATTCCCCCCTCCACTTT
once	TRBJ2-1	TRBV30	14	.	CAWLYGRGRFEQFF	TGTGCCTGGTTATATGGCAGGGGGAGGTTTGAGCAGTTCTTC
.	TRBJ2-7	TRBV5-6	14	TRBD2	CASSPGVPGGEQYF	TGTGCCAGCAGCCCCGGGGTTCCGGGGGGAGAGCAGTACTTC
.	TRBJ1-5	TRBV30	13	.	CAWSVSTSQPQHF	TGTGCCTGGAGTGTATCAACGAGTCAGCCCCAGCATTTT
.	TRBJ2-3	TRBV7-2	15	TRBD2	CASSLSGGSTDTQYF	TGTGCCAGCAGCCTTTCGGGGGGAAGCACAGATACGCAGTATTTT
.	TRBJ1-1	TRBV14	15	.	CASSHVFGGVAEAFF	TGTGCCAGCAGCCACGTATTCGGGGGGGTGGCTGAAGCTTTCTTT
.	TRBJ1-5	TRBV7-9	15	TRBD1	CASSPGTGGNQPQHF	TGTGCCAGCAGCCCCGGGACAGGGGGCAATCAGCCCCAGCATTTT
.	TRBJ2-7	TRBV5-6	11	.	CASSRSGEQYF	TGTGCCAGCAGTCGAAGCGGGGAGCAGTACTTC
.	TRBJ1-1	TRBV11-2	17	TRBD1	CASSLGIPTGTDTEAFF	TGTGCCAGCAGCCTGGGAATCCCGACAGGGACGGACACTGAAGCTTTCTTT
.	TRBJ1-1	TRBV28	14	.	CASSWTRVNTEAFF	TGTGCCAGCAGTTGGACGAGGGTGAACACTGAAGCTTTCTTT
.	TRBJ1-2	TRBV19	13	.	CASSARPGDGYTF	TGTGCCAGTAGTGCGAGGCCAGGGGATGGCTACACCTTC
.	TRBJ1-6	TRBV9	14	TRBD1	CASSVTGDNSPLHF	TGTGCCAGCAGCGTGACAGGGGATAATTCACCCCTCCACTTT
once	TRBJ2-7	TRBV7-9	16	.	CASSQGSAGRRYEQYF	TGTGCCAGCAGCCAAGGATCCGCGGGTCGTCGCTACGAGCAGTACTTC
few	TRBJ2-3	TRBV5-6	16	TRBD1	CASSTGTGLLSDTQYF	TGTGCCAGCAGCACAGGGACAGGGTTACTTTCGGATACGCAGTATTTT
.	TRBJ2-4	TRBV1	17	.	CTSSQAREALAKNIQYF	TGCACCAGCAGCCAGGCCCGGGAAGCCCTAGCCAAAAACATTCAGTACTTC
.	TRBJ2-5	TRBV30	15	TRBD1	CAWSLRQGAWETQYF	TGTGCCTGGAGTCTCCGACAGGGGGCATGGGAGACCCAGTACTTC
.	TRBJ1-1	TRBV28	16	TRBD1	CASSVDRGTTNTEAFF	TGTGCCAGCAGTGTAGACAGGGGGACTACGAACACTGAAGCTTTCTTT
.	TRBJ2-5	TRBV6-1	14	.	CASSEIQGWETQYF	TGTGCCAGCAGTGAGATTCAGGGGTGGGAGACCCAGTACTTC
.	TRBJ2-5	TRBV4-1	14	.	CASSQERPQETQYF	TGCGCCAGCAGCCAAGAGCGGCCCCAAGAGACCCAGTACTTC
.	TRBJ2-5	TRBV4-2	17	TRBD2	CASSPLLAGGTGETQYF	TGTGCCAGCAGCCCCTTACTAGCGGGGGGGACGGGAGAGACCCAGTACTTC
.	TRBJ1-4	TRBV30	15	.	CAWIDTTGKDEKLFF	TGTGCCTGGATCGACACCACAGGGAAAGATGAAAAACTGTTTTTT
once	TRBJ2-7	TRBV25-1	12	.	CASSGNTYEQYF	TGTGCCAGCAGCGGGAACACCTACGAGCAGTACTTC
.	TRBJ2-6	TRBV7-8	18	.	CASSLAPLQFSGANVLTF	TGTGCCAGCAGCTTAGCCCCTCTACAGTTCTCTGGGGCCAACGTCCTGACTTTC
.	TRBJ1-3	TRBV5-1	14	.	CASKLDGSGNTIYF	TGCGCCAGCAAGCTTGATGGCTCTGGAAACACCATATATTTT
.	TRBJ1-5	TRBV2	15	.	CASRDDRLSNQPQHF	TGTGCCAGCAGGGATGACAGGTTAAGCAATCAGCCCCAGCATTTT
few	TRBJ1-3	TRBV4-1	14	.	CASSLTEKADTIYF	TGCGCCAGCAGCCTGACAGAAAAGGCAGACACCATATATTTT
.	TRBJ1-1	TRBV18	15	.	CASSPRTARGTEAFF	TGTGCCAGCTCACCACGGACAGCCAGAGGAACTGAAGCTTTCTTT
.	TRBJ1-6	TRBV6-1	16	.	CASSELKGRANSPLHF	TGTGCCAGCAGCGAACTTAAGGGCAGGGCTAATTCACCCCTCCACTTT
.	TRBJ2-1	TRBV7-9	17	.	CASSLAGLGRSYNEQFF	TGTGCCAGCAGCTTAGCTGGGCTGGGTCGCTCCTACAATGAGCAGTTCTTC
.	TRBJ2-5	TRBV7-9	15	TRBD1	CASSAGTGAAETQYF	TGTGCCAGCAGTGCCGGTACAGGGGCGGCAGAGACCCAGTACTTC
.	TRBJ2-3	TRBV6-5	16	TRBD2	CASSYRAGGSTDTQYF	TGTGCCAGCAGTTACCGGGCGGGGGGTAGCACAGATACGCAGTATTTT
.	TRBJ1-1	TRBV4-2	17	.	CASSQGIQGGMNTEAFF	TGTGCCAGCAGCCAGGGGATTCAGGGTGGGATGAACACTGAAGCTTTCTTT
.	TRBJ1-3	TRBV7-2	15	.	CASSLVLSSGNTIYF	TGTGCCAGCAGCTTAGTTCTTAGCTCTGGAAACACCATATATTTT
.	TRBJ2-7	TRBV5-1	14	.	CASSRSRSLDEQYF	TGCGCCAGCAGCCGTAGCCGATCCCTGGACGAGCAGTACTTC
.	TRBJ2-6	TRBV4-3	17	.	CASSQGQVYYGANVLTF	TGCGCCAGCAGCCAAGGACAGGTCTATTATGGGGCCAACGTCCTGACTTTC
.	TRBJ1-1	TRBV27	15	TRBD1	CASSLSGTGYTEAFF	TGTGCCAGCAGTTTATCCGGGACAGGGTACACTGAAGCTTTCTTT
.	TRBJ1-1	TRBV2	15	TRBD1	CASRGRQGSNTEAFF	TGTGCCAGCAGGGGAAGACAGGGATCGAACACTGAAGCTTTCTTT
.	TRBJ2-7	TRBV28	14	TRBD2	CASSPSGGLYEQYF	TGTGCCAGCAGTCCCTCGGGAGGTCTCTACGAGCAGTACTTC
.	TRBJ2-3	TRBV27	16	TRBD1	CASSLHRDRGPYTQYF	TGTGCCAGCAGTCTCCACCGGGACAGGGGGCCATATACGCAGTATTTT
.	TRBJ1-5	TRBV6-1	15	TRBD1	CASSVLQGIGQPQHF	TGTGCCAGCAGTGTCTTACAGGGGATCGGTCAGCCCCAGCATTTT
once	TRBJ2-1	TRBV18	13	.	CASSPSLNNEQFF	TGTGCCAGCTCACCATCACTGAACAATGAGCAGTTCTTC
.	TRBJ2-7	TRBV2	15	TRBD1	CASSVVARGTYEQYF	TGTGCCAGCAGTGTGGTTGCCAGGGGGACCTACGAGCAGTACTTC
.	TRBJ1-1	TRBV6-6	11	TRBD1	CASRQGVEAFF	TGTGCCAGCAGACAGGGGGTTGAAGCTTTCTTT
.	TRBJ2-7	TRBV5-1	15	TRBD1	CASSAPGQGLYEQYF	TGCGCCAGCAGCGCGCCGGGACAGGGACTTTACGAGCAGTACTTC
.	TRBJ2-7	TRBV18	15	TRBD2	CASSPNAGTRGEQYF	TGTGCCAGCTCACCGAATGCCGGGACTAGAGGCGAGCAGTACTTC
once	TRBJ1-4	TRBV27	15	.	CASTEKPGNNEKLFF	TGTGCCAGCACGGAGAAGCCCGGGAATAATGAAAAACTGTTTTTT